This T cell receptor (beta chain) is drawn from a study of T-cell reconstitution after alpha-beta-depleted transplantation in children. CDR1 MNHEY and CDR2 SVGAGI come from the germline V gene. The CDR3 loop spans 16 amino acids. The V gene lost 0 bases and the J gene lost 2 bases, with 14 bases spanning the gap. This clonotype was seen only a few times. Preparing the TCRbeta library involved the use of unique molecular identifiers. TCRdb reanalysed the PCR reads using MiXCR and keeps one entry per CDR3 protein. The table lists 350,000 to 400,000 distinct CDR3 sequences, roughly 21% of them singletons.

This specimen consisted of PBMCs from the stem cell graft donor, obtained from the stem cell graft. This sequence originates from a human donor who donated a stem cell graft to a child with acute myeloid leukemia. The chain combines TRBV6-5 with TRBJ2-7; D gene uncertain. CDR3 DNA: TGTGCCAGCAGTTACTCGGTCTCTGTCAAAACCTACGAGCAGTACTTC. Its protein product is CASSYSVSVKTYEQYF.